The 10 T cell receptor beta chains below were found in one sample sequenced in a study of T cells after yellow fever vaccination. TCRdb re-derived calls from the 5' RACE reads in MiXCR, one entry per CDR3 protein. The sample has some 400,000 distinct CDR3 sequences, 6.2% seen once; the top ten hold 15%. Sequenced here: PBMCs, sampled 5 days after the yellow fever booster vaccination. The receptor source for this set is a young man who received the YFV17D yellow fever vaccine.

The chain is built from TRBV25-1 and TRBJ2-7, with D unclear. The ends were cut back, 1 base at V and 6 bases at J, with 10 bases in the middle. The length of the CDR3 is 13 residues. Germline V gene lookup returns CDR1 MGHDK and CDR2 SYGVNS. CDR3 in amino acids: CASSEFPASEQYF. The CDR3 coding sequence is TGTGCCAGCAGTGAATTCCCAGCGTCCGAGCAGTACTTC.

Many counts were recorded for this clonotype. This chain joins TRBV7-2 and TRBJ2-4; D ambiguous. CDR1 and CDR2 from the germline V gene are SGHTA and FQGNSA. The V and J ends lost 8 bases and 8 bases respectively, with 19 bases between them. The CDR3 has 14 amino acids. The CDR3 DNA follows: TGTGCCAGCGCCCCTGTAGGTGGATTCGACATTCAGTACTTC. This codes for CASAPVGGFDIQYF. The variable domain in full, with the rest retrieved from reference TRBV7-2 and TRBJ2-4, is GAGVSQSPSNKVTEKGKDVELRCDPISGHTALYWYRQSLGQGLEFLIYFQGNSAPDKSGLPSDRFSAERTGGSVSTLTIQRTQQEDSAVYLCASAPVGGFDIQYFGAGTRLSVL.

The genes are TRBV20-1 and TRBJ1-2; D is unclear. Germline V CDR1 and CDR2: DFQATT, SNEGSKA (reference sequence). This CDR3 has 10 amino acids. V lost 4 bases and J 8 bases, leaving 8 bases between the germline ends. Here the CDR3 DNA reads TGCAGTGCTACCGGGTCCGGCTACACCTTC. Translated, it gives CSATGSGYTF.

About this clonotype itself: The conserved closing phenylalanine or tryptophan is absent in this CDR3, likely reflecting a read error. V gene TRBV7-9 combines with J gene TRBJ2-7, with a possible D match to TRBD1 (6 bases). V shed 0 bases and J shed 4 bases, with 10 bases lying between them. The CDR3 sequence is 14 residues long. Looked up from germline, CDR1 is SEHNR and CDR2 is FQNEAQ (reference sequence). CDR3: CASSLAGTPYEQYS. The CDR3 DNA is TGTGCCAGCAGCTTAGCGGGGACACCTTACGAGCAGTACTCC.

This clonotype has just a few counts. The V gene is TRBV5-1, the J gene TRBJ2-3; TRBD2 matches 10 bases. Losses at the gene ends were 1 base for V and 3 bases for J; bases not matched to a gene: 5. The V gene's germline CDR1 is SGHRS and CDR2 YFSETQ. This CDR3 has 16 amino acids. In DNA form, the CDR3 reads TGCGCCAGCAGCTTGCTAGCGGGAGTTGGGACAGATACGCAGTATTTT. It codes for CASSLLAGVGTDTQYF.

This clonotype was recorded many times. This rearrangement joins TRBV4-3 to TRBJ2-1, with 10 bases fitting TRBD1. Germline CDR1 reads LGHNA; CDR2 reads YSLEER. Trimming at V came to 1 base and at J to 7 bases, leaving 10 bases not matched to a gene. CDR3 length equals 17 residues. CDR3 nucleotide sequence: TGCGCCAGCAGCCAAGCGACCGGACAGGGGGGGAAAAATGAGCAGTTCTTC. Amino acid sequence: CASSQATGQGGKNEQFF.

There are a few counts of this clonotype. A junction end diverges from the germline sequence, so it may reflect a read error. This rearrangement joins TRBV7-2 to TRBJ2-7; TRBD2 matches at 12 bases. The CDR3 has 13 residues. Germline V gives CDR1 SGHTA, CDR2 FQGNSA. The CDR3 sequence is CASSPSGLAGLHF. The CDR3 coding sequence is TGTGCCAGCAGCCCCTCCGGACTAGCGGGACTACACTTC.

This clonotype was observed a handful of times. The chain joins TRBV7-8 to TRBJ2-3; D not resolved. The CDR3 loop spans 14 amino acids. Looked up from germline, CDR1 is SGHVS and CDR2 is FQNEAQ. V gave up 2 bases and J gave up 3 bases, with 9 bases separating them. The DNA for the CDR3 is TGTGCCAGCAGCTTAATCATGTCTACAGATACGCAGTATTTT. It codes for CASSLIMSTDTQYF.

Notes on this clonotype: This sequence may be a read error, since a much larger clone differs from it by one base. This chain uses TRBV29-1 with TRBJ1-5, with D perhaps matching TRBD2 (5 bases). The DNA end is more similar to TRBJ2-3, so the J call may be wrong. Germline values: CDR1 SQVTM, CDR2 ANQGSEA. This CDR3 comprises 13 residues. CDR3 in amino acids: CSVSRGSNQPQYF. In nucleotides, the CDR3 is TGCAGCGTTTCTCGGGGTAGCAATCAGCCCCAGTATTTT.

This clonotype was observed many times. CDR3: CASSPQRERGNEQFF. CDR3 nucleotides: TGTGCCAGCTCACCACAGCGGGAAAGGGGGAATGAGCAGTTCTTC. The chain employs TRBV18 and TRBJ2-1; possibly TRBD2 for D (7 bases). The CDR3 is made up of 15 amino acids. Germline V lookup: CDR1 KGHSH, CDR2 LQKENI. V was clipped by 1 base and J by 7 bases, with 14 bases between them. The full variable domain, in which reference TRBV18 and TRBJ2-1 provide the parts outside the CDR3, is NAGVMQNPRHLVRRRGQEARLRCSPMKGHSHVYWYRQLPEEGLKFMVYLQKENIIDESGMPKERFSAEFPKEGPSILRIQQVVRGDSAAYFCASSPQRERGNEQFFGPGTRLTVL.